This passage covers 20 T cell receptor beta chains from one sample sequenced in a study of identical twins. TCRdb used MiXCR to reprocess the 5' RACE reads, holding one entry per CDR3 protein. The repertoire includes 150,000 or so distinct CDR3 sequences, roughly 3.5% of them detected once, and 8.1% sits in the top ten. Sequencing used memory T cells sorted from blood. Every receptor here comes from a man aged 18 to 29 in good health.

Ten or more counts support this clonotype. V and J are TRBV5-1 and TRBJ1-1; TRBD1 aligns across 8 bases. This CDR3 contains 17 residues. Per the germline V gene, CDR1 is SGHRS and CDR2 is YFSETQ. V lost 1 base to trimming and J lost 3 bases; unmatched junction nucleotides: 11. CDR3 coding DNA: TGCGCCAGCAGCTTGATTAGTCCGGGACAGGCCCACACTGAAGCTTTCTTT. The encoded protein is CASSLISPGQAHTEAFF.

The chain couples TRBV11-2 to TRBJ2-1; 9 bases agree with TRBD2. CDR1 and CDR2 from the germline V gene are SGHAT and FQNNGV. The V and J ends lost 4 bases and 2 bases, in that order; junction bases with no gene match: 3. This CDR3 has 15 amino acids. The CDR3 region is CASSSSGEPYNEQFF. The CDR3 nucleotides are TGTGCCAGCAGCTCTAGCGGGGAACCCTACAATGAGCAGTTCTTC.

The rearrangement joins TRBV2 to TRBJ2-5; D is uncertain. V was shortened by 7 bases and J by 5 bases, with 14 bases between the two germline ends. This CDR3 spans 13 amino acids. Germline values: CDR1 SNHLY, CDR2 FYNNEI. This chain's CDR3 is CASTLLRAETQYF. CDR3 DNA: TGTGCCAGCACCCTATTAAGAGCTGAGACCCAGTACTTC.

This clonotype was counted ten times or more. The chain joins TRBV14 to TRBJ2-1; D not certain. Trimming pared 5 bases from V and 10 bases from J, leaving 18 bases between. The CDR3 extends over 14 amino acids. Germline-derived CDR1 and CDR2 are SGHDN and FVKESK. CDR3 in DNA: TGTGCCAGCAGCGAATTCAGAATGGTCGGCGAGCAGTTCTTC. Protein product: CASSEFRMVGEQFF.

At least ten counts were recorded for this clonotype. The chain links TRBV11-2 to TRBJ2-5; D may be TRBD1 or TRBD2 (5 bases each). Trimming pared 4 bases from V and 3 bases from J, leaving 15 bases between. CDR3 length: 15 residues. The germline CDR1 and CDR2 sequences are SGHAT and FQNNGV. Here the CDR3 DNA reads TGTGCCAGCAGCTCTACCTTGGGACGGGAAGAGACCCAGTACTTC. Translated, it gives CASSSTLGREETQYF.

This clonotype has ten or more counts. The chain couples TRBV7-2 to TRBJ2-7; possibly TRBD1 for D (6 bases). The CDR3 length is 16 residues. V gave up 1 base and J gave up 3 bases, with 16 bases separating them. Germline V gene data show CDR1 as SGHTA and CDR2 as FQGNSA. For the CDR3, the DNA is TGTGCCAGCAGCTTAGGACAGCTTCGGGACATCTACGAGCAGTACTTC. This sequence encodes CASSLGQLRDIYEQYF.

This clonotype was counted many times. The chain uses TRBV7-8 and TRBJ2-1; 13 nucleotides agree with TRBD2. V was clipped by 11 bases and J by 9 bases; unmatched bases: 4. Germline V gene sequence: CDR1 SGHVS, CDR2 FQNEAQ. The CDR3 runs 12 residues. The CDR3 loop reads CAAGLAGREQFF. CDR3 DNA sequence: TGTGCCGCGGGACTAGCGGGGCGTGAGCAGTTCTTC.

This clonotype showed up many times. The rearrangement joins TRBV6-1 to TRBJ2-7, with D unclear. The CDR3 covers 9 residues. The germline V and J ends were trimmed by 8 bases and 4 bases, with 3 bases remaining between them. Germline CDR1 is MNHNS and CDR2 is SASEGT. In DNA form, the CDR3 reads TGTGCCAGCTTATACGAGCAGTACGTC. It codes for CASLYEQYV.

There are many counts of this clonotype. This chain uses TRBV5-1 with TRBJ1-1; D gene ambiguous. This CDR3 spans 16 amino acids. Germline-derived CDR1 and CDR2 are SGHRS and YFSETQ. The V and J ends lost 1 base and 0 bases respectively, with 13 bases between them. The CDR3 loop reads CASSLKRFSLNTEAFF. The CDR3 DNA sequence: TGCGCCAGCAGCTTGAAGAGGTTCTCGTTGAACACTGAAGCTTTCTTT.

The chain carries TRBV11-3 and TRBJ2-3; D may be TRBD2 (5 bases). Germline CDR1 is SGHNT and CDR2 is YENEEA. The germline V and J ends were trimmed by 7 bases and 8 bases, with 10 bases remaining between them. The CDR3 runs 11 residues. The CDR3 coding sequence is TGTGCCAGCACTGAAGAGGGTACGCAGTATTTT. This translates into CASTEEGTQYF.

The V gene is TRBV10-3, the J gene TRBJ1-2; D is possibly TRBD1 (6 bases). The length of the CDR3 is 15 residues. Germline CDR1 ENHRY, CDR2 SYGVKD. Between the trimmed V and J ends, which lost 0 bases and 5 bases, there was a span of 13 bases. The CDR3: CAISESIGTPYGYTF. For the CDR3, the DNA is TGTGCCATCAGTGAGTCGATAGGGACACCGTATGGCTACACCTTC.

This clonotype was detected many times. The chain combines TRBV5-1 with TRBJ1-1; D is ambiguous. The CDR3 covers 14 residues. The V end was cut by 4 bases, the J end by 2 bases, with 12 bases between. From germline, CDR1 is SGHRS and CDR2 YFSETQ. CDR3 coding DNA: TGCGCCAGCAGCGTCAGCACCCTTAACACTGAAGCTTTCTTT. This translates into CASSVSTLNTEAFF.

The table lists this clonotype with many counts. The chain carries TRBV2 and TRBJ2-7; unclear D gene. Between the trimmed V and J ends, which lost 4 bases and 5 bases, there was a span of 12 bases. Germline V lookup: CDR1 SNHLY, CDR2 FYNNEI. This CDR3 spans 13 amino acids. The CDR3 sequence: CASSVGPTDEQYF. The CDR3 bases are TGTGCCAGCAGTGTAGGTCCGACGGACGAGCAGTACTTC.

This clonotype has a count of ten or more. The DNA of the CDR3 is TGCAGTGCCCACCCTGGGAGAGGTACAGATACGCAGTATTTT. This encodes CSAHPGRGTDTQYF. The chain combines TRBV20-1 with TRBJ2-3, with D possibly being TRBD2 (5 bases). Between the trimmed V and J ends, which lost 6 bases and 3 bases, there was a span of 16 bases. This CDR3 is built from 14 residues. Germline values: CDR1 DFQATT, CDR2 SNEGSKA (reference sequence).

This clonotype was counted many times. The V call is TRBV3-1, the J call TRBJ1-1; D is possibly TRBD1 (5 bases). The germline CDR1 and CDR2 sequences are LGHDT and YNNKEL (reference sequence). The CDR3 totals 17 residues. Trimming left V 4 bases short and J 0 bases short, with 18 bases between. The CDR3 region has the DNA TGTGCCAGCAGCCTCCATCTCCGGGACGGACTGAACACTGAAGCTTTCTTT. It is translated as CASSLHLRDGLNTEAFF.

This clonotype was found many times. This sequence joins TRBV4-3 and TRBJ2-7; 10 bases align to TRBD1. The CDR3 length is 16 residues. V trimming: 4 bases; J trimming: 3 bases; junction bases outside the gene matches: 9. Germline CDR1 LGHNA, CDR2 YSLEER. For the CDR3, the DNA is TGCGCCAGCAGCCGAGCCGCCGGGACAGGGGTCTACGAGCAGTACTTC. Its protein is CASSRAAGTGVYEQYF.

This clonotype was observed many times. The chain links TRBV6-2 or TRBV6-3 to TRBJ2-7; D is possibly TRBD1 (6 bases). The CDR3 contains 13 residues. With 6 bases removed from V and 0 bases from J, the gap between germline ends came to 9 bases. Germline CDR1 and CDR2: MNHEY and SVGEGT. The CDR3 region is CASRGDISYEQYF. The CDR3 nucleotides are TGTGCCAGCAGGGGGGACATCTCCTACGAGCAGTACTTC.

This clonotype showed up many times. The gene calls are TRBV4-1 and TRBJ2-5, with D perhaps TRBD1 (5 bases). The germline V gene has CDR1 MGHRA and CDR2 YSYEKL. V was shortened by 1 base and J by 2 bases, with 20 bases between the two germline ends. The CDR3 is 18 amino acids. The DNA for the CDR3 is TGCGCCAGCAGCCAAGTGGACATGGGGATTCTGAGGCAAGAGACCCAGTACTTC. It codes for CASSQVDMGILRQETQYF.

Only a few counts were recorded for this clonotype. V and J are TRBV12-3 or TRBV12-4 and TRBJ2-2; tentatively, D is TRBD2 (6 bases). The CDR3 runs 14 residues. V lost 3 bases, J lost 7 bases, and 12 bases lay in between. CDR3 bases: TGTGCCAGCAGTTTTGGGGGGTTGGGCGGGGAGCTGTTTTTT. Translating gives CASSFGGLGGELFF.

The V call is TRBV19, the J call TRBJ2-1; D not resolved. Trimming removed 1 base at V and 6 bases at J, with 13 bases between. The germline CDR1 and CDR2 sequences are LNHDA and SQIVND (reference sequence). There are 15 residues in the CDR3. The CDR3 DNA is TGTGCCAGTAGTATAGGGGTTGGAAGTTTCAATGAGCAGTTCTTC. This encodes CASSIGVGSFNEQFF.